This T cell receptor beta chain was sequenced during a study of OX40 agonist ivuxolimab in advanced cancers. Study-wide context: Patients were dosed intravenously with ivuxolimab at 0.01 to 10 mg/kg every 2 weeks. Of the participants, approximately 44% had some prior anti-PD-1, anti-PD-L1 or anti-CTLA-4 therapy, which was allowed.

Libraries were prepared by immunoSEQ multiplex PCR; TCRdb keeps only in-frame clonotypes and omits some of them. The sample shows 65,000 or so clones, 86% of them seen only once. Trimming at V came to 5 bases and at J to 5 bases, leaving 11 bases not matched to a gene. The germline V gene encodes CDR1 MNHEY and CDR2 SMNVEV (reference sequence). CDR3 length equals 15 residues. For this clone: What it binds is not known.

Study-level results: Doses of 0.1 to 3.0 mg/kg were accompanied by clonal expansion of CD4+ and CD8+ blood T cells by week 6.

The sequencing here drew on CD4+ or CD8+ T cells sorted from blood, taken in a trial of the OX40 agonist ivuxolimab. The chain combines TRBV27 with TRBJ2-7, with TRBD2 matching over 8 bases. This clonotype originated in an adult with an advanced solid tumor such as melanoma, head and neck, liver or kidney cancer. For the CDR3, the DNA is TGTGCCAGCAGTCGAGGGGGGACTAGGATTAACGAGCAGTACTTC. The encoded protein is CASSRGGTRINEQYF.